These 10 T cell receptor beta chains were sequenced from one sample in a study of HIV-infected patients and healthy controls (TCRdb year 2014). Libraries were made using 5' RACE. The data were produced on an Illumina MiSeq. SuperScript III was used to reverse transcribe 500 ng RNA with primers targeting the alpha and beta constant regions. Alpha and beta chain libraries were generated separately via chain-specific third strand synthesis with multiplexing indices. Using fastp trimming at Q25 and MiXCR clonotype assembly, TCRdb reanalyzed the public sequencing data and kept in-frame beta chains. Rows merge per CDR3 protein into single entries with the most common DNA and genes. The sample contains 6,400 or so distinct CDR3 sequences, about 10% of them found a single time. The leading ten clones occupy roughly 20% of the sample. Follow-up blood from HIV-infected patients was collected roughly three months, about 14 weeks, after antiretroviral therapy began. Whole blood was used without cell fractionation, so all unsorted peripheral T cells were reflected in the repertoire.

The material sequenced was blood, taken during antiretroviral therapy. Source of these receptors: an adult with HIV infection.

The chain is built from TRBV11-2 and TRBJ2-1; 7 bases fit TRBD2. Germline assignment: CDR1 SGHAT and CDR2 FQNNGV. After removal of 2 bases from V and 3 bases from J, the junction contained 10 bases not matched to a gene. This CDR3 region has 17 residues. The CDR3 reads CASSLSMGGSGYNEQFF. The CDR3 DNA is TGTGCCAGCAGCTTATCCATGGGGGGGTCAGGCTACAATGAGCAGTTCTTC.

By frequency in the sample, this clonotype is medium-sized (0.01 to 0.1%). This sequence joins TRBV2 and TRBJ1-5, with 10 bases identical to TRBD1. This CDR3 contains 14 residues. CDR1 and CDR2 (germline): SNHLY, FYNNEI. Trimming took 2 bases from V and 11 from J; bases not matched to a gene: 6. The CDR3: CASSEWTGGSAQHF. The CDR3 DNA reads TGTGCCAGCAGTGAATGGACAGGGGGATCAGCCCAGCATTTT.

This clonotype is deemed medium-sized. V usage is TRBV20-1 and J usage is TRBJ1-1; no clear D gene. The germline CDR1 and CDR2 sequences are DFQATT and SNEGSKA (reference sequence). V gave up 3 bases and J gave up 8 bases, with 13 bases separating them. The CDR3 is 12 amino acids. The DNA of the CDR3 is TGCAGTGCTAGTTTCCAAGCCGGCGAAGCTTTCTTT. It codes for CSASFQAGEAFF.

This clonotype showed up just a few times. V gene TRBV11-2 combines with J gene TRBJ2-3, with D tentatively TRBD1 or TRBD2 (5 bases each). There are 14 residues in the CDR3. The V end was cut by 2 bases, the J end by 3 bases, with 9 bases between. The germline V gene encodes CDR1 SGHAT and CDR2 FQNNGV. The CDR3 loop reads CASSLRDPTDTQYF. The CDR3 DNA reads TGTGCCAGCAGCTTAAGGGACCCGACAGATACGCAGTATTTT.

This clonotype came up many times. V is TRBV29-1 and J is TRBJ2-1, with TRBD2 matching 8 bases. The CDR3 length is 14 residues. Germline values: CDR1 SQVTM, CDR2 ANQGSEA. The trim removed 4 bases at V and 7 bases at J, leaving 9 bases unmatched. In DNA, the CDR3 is TGCAGCGTTGTTGGCGGGGGGAGGGGGAATGAGCAGTTCTTC. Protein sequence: CSVVGGGRGNEQFF.

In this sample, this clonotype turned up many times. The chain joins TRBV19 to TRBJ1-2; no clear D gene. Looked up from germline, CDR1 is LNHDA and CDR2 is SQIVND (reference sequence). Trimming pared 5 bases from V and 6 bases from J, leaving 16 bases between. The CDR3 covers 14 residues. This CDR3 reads CASSPGIPLDGYTF. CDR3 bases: TGTGCCAGTAGTCCCGGAATACCCCTGGATGGCTACACCTTC.

The chain's CDR3 is CASSYRPPQETQYF. The CDR3 nucleotides read TGTGCCAGCAGCTACCGGCCACCGCAAGAGACCCAGTACTTC. The V and J genes are TRBV7-8 and TRBJ2-5; no clear D gene. Per the germline V gene, CDR1 is SGHVS and CDR2 is FQNEAQ. The CDR3 is made up of 14 amino acids. V was shortened by 4 bases and J by 2 bases, with 11 bases between the two germline ends.

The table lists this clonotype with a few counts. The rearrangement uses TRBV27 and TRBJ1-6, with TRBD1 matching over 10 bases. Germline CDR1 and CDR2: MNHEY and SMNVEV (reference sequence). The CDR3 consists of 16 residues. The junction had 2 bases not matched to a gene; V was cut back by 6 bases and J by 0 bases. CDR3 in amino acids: CASSGTGASYNSPLHF. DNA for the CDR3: TGTGCCAGCAGCGGGACAGGGGCCTCCTATAATTCACCCCTCCACTTT.

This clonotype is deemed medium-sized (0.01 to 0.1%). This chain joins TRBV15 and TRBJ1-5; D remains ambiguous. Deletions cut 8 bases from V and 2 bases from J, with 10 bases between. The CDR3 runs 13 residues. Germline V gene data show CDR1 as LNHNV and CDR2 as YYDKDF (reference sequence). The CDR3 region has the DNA TGTGCCACCGGAAGCCGGGGCAATCAGCCCCAGCATTTT. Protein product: CATGSRGNQPQHF.

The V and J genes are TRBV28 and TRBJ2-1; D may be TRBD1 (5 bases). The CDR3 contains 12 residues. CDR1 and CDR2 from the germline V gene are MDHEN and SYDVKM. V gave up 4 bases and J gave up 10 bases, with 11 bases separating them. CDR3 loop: CASSSRVGEQFF. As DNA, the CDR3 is TGTGCCAGCAGTTCCAGGGTGGGGGAGCAGTTCTTC.